This paragraph reports one TCR beta chain. The CDR3 covers 13 residues. V was shortened by 5 bases and J by 11 bases, with 18 bases between the two germline ends. CDR1 is PRHDT, CDR2 FYEKMQ, per germline (reference sequence). The data were produced by immunoSEQ multiplex PCR, yet TCRdb's version contains in-frame clones alone and is incomplete. The table shows about 210,000 clones, with about 86% occurring only once. These data originate in a study of blood T cell repertoires in COVID-19. Study-wide background: PBMCs, B-cell-depleted T cells, or T cells were the source of the cDNA or gDNA that made up the material.

This receptor was taken from a woman aged 25 to 45 who had been exposed to COVID-19. The sample was PBMCs or T cells enriched from blood (not recorded which). The V call is TRBV13, the J call TRBJ1-1; tentatively, D is TRBD1 (6 bases). CDR3 residues: CASSQSQGFGAFF. As DNA, the CDR3 is TGTGCCAGCAGCCAGTCGCAGGGGTTTGGGGCTTTCTTT. The full variable domain, with the rest looked up from reference TRBV13 and TRBJ1-1, is AAGVIQSPRHLIKEKRETATLKCYPIPRHDTVYWYQQGPGQDPQFLISFYEKMQSDKGSIPDRFSAQQFSDYHSELNMSSLELGDSALYFCASSQSQGFGAFFGQGTRLTVV.